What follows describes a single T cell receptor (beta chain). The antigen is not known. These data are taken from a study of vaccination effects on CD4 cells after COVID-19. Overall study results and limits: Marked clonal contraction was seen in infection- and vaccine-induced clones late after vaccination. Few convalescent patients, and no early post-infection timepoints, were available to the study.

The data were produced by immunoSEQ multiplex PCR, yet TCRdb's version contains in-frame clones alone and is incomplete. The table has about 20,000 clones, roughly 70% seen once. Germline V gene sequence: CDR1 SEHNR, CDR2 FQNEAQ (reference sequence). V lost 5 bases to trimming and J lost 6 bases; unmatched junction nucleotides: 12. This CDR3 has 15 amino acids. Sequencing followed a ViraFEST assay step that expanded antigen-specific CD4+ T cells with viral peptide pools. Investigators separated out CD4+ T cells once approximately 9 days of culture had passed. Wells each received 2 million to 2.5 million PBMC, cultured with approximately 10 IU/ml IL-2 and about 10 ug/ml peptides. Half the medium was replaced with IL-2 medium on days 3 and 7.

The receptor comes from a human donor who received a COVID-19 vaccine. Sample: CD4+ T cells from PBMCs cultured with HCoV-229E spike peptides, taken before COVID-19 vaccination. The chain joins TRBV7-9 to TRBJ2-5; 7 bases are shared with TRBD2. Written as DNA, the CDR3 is TGTGCCAGCAGCGCAGCGGGGTCCCGGATTAAGACCCAGTACTTC. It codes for CASSAAGSRIKTQYF.